The present entry profiles one TCR beta chain with its context. The V gene end was trimmed by 5 bases and the J gene end by 5 bases; junction bases not matched to a gene: 8. Germline V gene data show CDR1 as MNHEY and CDR2 as SMNVEV (reference sequence). The CDR3 consists of 15 residues. This sample was included in a study of T cell responses to AZD1222 COVID-19 vaccine. The protocol was immunoSEQ multiplex PCR, while the TCRdb copy is restricted to in-frame clones and leaves out a portion. The table includes under 150,000 clones, 92% detected once. The sequencing here drew on peripheral blood, taken on day 0 of AZD1222 vaccination. This sequence was found in an adult in good health. This chain connects TRBV27 to TRBJ2-2; TRBD1 agrees at 7 bases. CDR3 loop: CASSKTGIMTGELFF. For the CDR3, the DNA is TGTGCCAGCAGTAAGACAGGGATTATGACCGGGGAGCTGTTTTTT.